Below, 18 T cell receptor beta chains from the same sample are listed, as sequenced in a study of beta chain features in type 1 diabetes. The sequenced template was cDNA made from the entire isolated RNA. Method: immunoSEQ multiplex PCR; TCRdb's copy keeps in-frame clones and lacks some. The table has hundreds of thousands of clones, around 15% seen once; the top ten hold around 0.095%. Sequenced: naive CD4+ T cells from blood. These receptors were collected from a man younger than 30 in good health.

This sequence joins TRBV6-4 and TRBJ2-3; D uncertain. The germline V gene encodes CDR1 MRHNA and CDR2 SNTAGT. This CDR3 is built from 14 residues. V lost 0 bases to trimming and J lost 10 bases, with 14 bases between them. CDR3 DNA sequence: TGTGCCAGCAGTGACTCGGAGTTTGCTGCTGCGCAGTATTTT. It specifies CASSDSEFAAAQYF.

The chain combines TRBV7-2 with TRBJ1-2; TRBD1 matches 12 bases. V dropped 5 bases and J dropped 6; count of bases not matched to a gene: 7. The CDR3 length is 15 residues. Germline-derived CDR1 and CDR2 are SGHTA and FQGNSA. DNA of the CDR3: TGTGCCAGCAGCCTGAAGGGACAGGGGGCGCATGGCTACACCTTC. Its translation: CASSLKGQGAHGYTF.

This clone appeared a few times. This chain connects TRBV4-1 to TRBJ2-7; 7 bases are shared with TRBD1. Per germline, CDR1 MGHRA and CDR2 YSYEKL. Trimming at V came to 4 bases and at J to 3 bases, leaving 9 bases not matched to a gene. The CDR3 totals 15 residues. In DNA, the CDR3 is TGCGCCAGCAGCCTAGACCGGGCAGGGGGCTACGAGCAGTACTTC. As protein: CASSLDRAGGYEQYF.

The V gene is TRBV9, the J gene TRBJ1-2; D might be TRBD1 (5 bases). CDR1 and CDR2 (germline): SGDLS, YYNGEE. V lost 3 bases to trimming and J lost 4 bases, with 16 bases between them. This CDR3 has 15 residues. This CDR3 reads CASSGATRQPYGYTF. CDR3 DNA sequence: TGTGCCAGCAGCGGAGCCACGAGACAGCCCTATGGCTACACCTTC.

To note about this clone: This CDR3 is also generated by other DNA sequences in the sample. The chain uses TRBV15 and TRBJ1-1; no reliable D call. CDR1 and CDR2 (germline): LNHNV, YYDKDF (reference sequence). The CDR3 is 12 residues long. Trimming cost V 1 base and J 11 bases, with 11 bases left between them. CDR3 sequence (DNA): TGTGCCACCAGCAGAGGGCCGGAAATGGCTTTCTTT. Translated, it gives CATSRGPEMAFF. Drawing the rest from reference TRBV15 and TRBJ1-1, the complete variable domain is DAMVIQNPRYQVTQFGKPVTLSCSQTLNHNVMYWYQQKSSQAPKLLFHYYDKDFNNEADTPDNFQSRRPNTSFCFLDIRSPGLGDTAMYLCATSRGPEMAFFGQGTRLTVV.

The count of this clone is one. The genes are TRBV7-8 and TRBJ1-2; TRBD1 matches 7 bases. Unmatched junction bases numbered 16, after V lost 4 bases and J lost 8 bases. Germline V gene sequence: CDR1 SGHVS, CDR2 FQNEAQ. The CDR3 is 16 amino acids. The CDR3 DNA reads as TGTGCCAGCAGCTCCCCTGAGCTGGACAGGCCGGTCGGCTACACCTTC. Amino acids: CASSSPELDRPVGYTF.

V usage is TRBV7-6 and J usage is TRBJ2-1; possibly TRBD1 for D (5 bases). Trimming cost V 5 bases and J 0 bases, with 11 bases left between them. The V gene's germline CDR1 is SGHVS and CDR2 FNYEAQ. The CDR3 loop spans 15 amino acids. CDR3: CASSRQFSSYNEQFF. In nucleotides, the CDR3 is TGTGCCAGCAGCCGACAGTTCAGCTCCTACAATGAGCAGTTCTTC. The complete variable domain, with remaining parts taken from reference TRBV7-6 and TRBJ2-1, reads GAGVSQSPRYKVTKRGQDVALRCDPISGHVSLYWYRQALGQGPEFLTYFNYEAQQDKSGLPNDRFSAERPEGSISTLTIQRTEQRDSAMYRCASSRQFSSYNEQFFGPGTRLTVL.

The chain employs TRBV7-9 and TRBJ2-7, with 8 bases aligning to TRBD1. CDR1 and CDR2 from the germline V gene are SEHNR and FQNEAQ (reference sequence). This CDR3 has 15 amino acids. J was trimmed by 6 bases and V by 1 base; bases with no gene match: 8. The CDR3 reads CASSLGGTGRGEQYF. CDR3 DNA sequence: TGTGCCAGCAGCTTAGGGGGGACAGGCCGAGGCGAGCAGTACTTC.

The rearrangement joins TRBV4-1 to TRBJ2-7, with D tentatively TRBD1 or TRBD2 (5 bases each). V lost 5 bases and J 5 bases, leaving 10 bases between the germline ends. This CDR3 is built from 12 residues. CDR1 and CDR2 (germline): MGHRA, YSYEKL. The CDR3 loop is CASSKRGDEQYF. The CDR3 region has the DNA TGCGCCAGCAGCAAAAGAGGGGACGAGCAGTACTTC.

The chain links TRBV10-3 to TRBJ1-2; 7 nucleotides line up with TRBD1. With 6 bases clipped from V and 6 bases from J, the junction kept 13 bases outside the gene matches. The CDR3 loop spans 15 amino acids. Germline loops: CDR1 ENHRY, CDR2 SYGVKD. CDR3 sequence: CAISVDRKEGHGYTF. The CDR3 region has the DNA TGTGCCATCAGCGTGGACAGGAAAGAAGGGCATGGCTACACCTTC.

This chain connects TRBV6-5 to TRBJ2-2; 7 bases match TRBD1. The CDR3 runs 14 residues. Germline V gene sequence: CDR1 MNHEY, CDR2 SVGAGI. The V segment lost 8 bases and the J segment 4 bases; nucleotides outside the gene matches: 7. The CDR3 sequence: CASYPRQGTGELFF. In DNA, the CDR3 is TGTGCCAGCTACCCTCGACAGGGCACCGGGGAGCTGTTTTTT.

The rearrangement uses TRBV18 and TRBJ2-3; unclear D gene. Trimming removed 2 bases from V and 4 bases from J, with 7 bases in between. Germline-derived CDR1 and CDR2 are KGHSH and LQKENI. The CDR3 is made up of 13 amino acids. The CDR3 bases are TGTGCCAGCTCACCAGGGCGGTCAGATACGCAGTATTTT. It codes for CASSPGRSDTQYF.

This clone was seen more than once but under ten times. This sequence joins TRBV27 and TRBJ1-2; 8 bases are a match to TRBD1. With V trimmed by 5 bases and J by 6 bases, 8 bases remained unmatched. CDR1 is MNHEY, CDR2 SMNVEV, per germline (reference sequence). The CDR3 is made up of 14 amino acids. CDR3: CASSHGQGADGYTF. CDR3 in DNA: TGTGCCAGCAGTCACGGACAGGGAGCGGATGGCTACACCTTC.

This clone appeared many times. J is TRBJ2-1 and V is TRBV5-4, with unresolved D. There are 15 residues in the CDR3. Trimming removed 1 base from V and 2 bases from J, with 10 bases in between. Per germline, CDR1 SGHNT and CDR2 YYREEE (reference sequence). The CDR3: CASSLRPNPYNEQFF. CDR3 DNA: TGTGCCAGCAGCTTGCGGCCCAACCCCTACAATGAGCAGTTCTTC. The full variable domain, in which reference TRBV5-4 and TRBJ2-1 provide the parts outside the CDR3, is ETGVTQSPTHLIKTRGQQVTLRCSSQSGHNTVSWYQQALGQGPQFIFQYYREEENGRGNFPPRFSGLQFPNYSSELNVNALELDDSALYLCASSLRPNPYNEQFFGPGTRLTVL.

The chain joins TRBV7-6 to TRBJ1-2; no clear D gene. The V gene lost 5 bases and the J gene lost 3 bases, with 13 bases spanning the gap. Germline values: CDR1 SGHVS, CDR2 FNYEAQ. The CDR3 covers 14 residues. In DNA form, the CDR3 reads TGTGCCAGCAGCCCCTCCCGGCAAGACTATGGCTACACCTTC. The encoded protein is CASSPSRQDYGYTF.

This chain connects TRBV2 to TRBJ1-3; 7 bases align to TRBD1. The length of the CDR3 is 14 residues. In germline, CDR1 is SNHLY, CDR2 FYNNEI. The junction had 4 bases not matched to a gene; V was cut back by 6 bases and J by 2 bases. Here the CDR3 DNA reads TGTGCCAGCAGGCTGACAGGGACTGGAAACACCATATATTTT. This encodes CASRLTGTGNTIYF.

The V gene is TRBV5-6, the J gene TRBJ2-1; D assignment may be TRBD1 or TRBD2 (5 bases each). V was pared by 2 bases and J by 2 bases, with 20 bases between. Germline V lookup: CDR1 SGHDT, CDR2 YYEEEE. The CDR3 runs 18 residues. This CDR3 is CASSFHRGWGIAYNEQFF. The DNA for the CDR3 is TGTGCCAGCAGCTTCCATCGGGGTTGGGGGATTGCCTACAATGAGCAGTTCTTC.

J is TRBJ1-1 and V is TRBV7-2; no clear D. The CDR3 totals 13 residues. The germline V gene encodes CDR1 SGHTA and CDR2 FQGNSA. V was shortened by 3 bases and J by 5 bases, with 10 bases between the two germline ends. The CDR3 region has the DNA TGTGCCAGCAGCTTCAGGCCCGTTACTGAAGCTTTCTTT. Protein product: CASSFRPVTEAFF.